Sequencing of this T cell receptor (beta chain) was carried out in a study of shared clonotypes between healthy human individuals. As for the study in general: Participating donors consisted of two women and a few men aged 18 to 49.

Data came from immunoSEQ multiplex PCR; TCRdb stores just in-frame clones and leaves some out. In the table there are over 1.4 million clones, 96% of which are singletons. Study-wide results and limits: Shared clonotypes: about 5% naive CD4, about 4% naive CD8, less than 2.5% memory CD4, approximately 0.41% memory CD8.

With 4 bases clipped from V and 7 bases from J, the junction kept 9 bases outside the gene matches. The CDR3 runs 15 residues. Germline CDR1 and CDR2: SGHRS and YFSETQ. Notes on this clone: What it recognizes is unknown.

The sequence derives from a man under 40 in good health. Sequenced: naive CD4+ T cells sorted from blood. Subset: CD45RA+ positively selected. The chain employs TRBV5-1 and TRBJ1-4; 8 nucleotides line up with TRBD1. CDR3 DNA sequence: TGCGCCAGCAGCCGGTCCGGACAGGGAACTGAAAAACTGTTTTTT. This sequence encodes CASSRSGQGTEKLFF.